This T cell receptor (beta chain) was recovered during a study of blood T cell repertoires in COVID-19. Study information: The study drew acute and convalescent COVID-19 samples from the United States, Italy and Spain.

The germline CDR1 and CDR2 sequences are MNHEY and SVGAGI. There are 14 residues in the CDR3. V lost 0 bases and J lost 3, with 8 bases in between. Some clones are missing from TCRdb's copy, which holds only in-frame ones; the method was immunoSEQ multiplex PCR. The data show some 320,000 clones, almost 85% seen once. The chain links TRBV6-5 to TRBJ1-1; TRBD1 might be the D (5 bases). Sequencing input: peripheral blood. This receptor was obtained from a human donor in a cohort sampled during active COVID-19. DNA of the CDR3: TGTGCCAGCAGTTACTCAGGGGTGGACACTGAAGCTTTCTTT. Its protein product is CASSYSGVDTEAFF.